This T cell receptor beta chain was obtained from a study of T cells in Graves' hyperthyroidism and ophthalmopathy. Findings of the study overall: Ophthalmopathy prediction by the model preceded onset by a median roughly 6 months. By a 13 V-J model, ophthalmopathy was set apart from stable hyperthyroidism.

The CDR3 regions of TCR beta were amplified from RNA transcripts. When the TCR CDR3 underwent first-round RT-PCR, the HTBI primer set was used. TCRdb passed the multiplex PCR reads through MiXCR, listing each CDR3 protein once. The sample lists approximately 400,000 distinct CDR3 sequences, about 14% occurring once. This clonotype has ten or more counts. The antigen is unknown. Patients aged 18 to 65 had newly diagnosed hyperthyroidism lasting under 2 months. Using less than 12 ml of fresh peripheral blood, PBMCs were prepared. The CDR3 extends over 16 amino acids. V lost 7 bases to trimming and J lost 9 bases; unmatched junction nucleotides: 17. Germline CDR1 reads LGHDT; CDR2 reads YNNKEL (reference sequence).

This chain connects TRBV3-1 to TRBJ2-5; 10 nucleotides line up with TRBD2. Sequenced sample: blood. The clonotype originates from a man aged 30-40 years with Graves' hyperthyroidism that later progressed to Graves' ophthalmopathy. The CDR3 sequence: CASTASTSGVLGAQYF. The CDR3 DNA follows: TGTGCCAGCACCGCCTCTACTAGCGGGGTACTCGGGGCCCAGTACTTC.